The 15 T cell receptor beta chains reported below all come from one sample, sequenced in a study of regulatory T cells in long-lasting Graves disease (TCRdb year 2021). Interpreted using the paper, the time point label stands for: newly diagnosed GD, antithyroid drugs for less than 3 months. For both TCR sequencing and RNA sequencing, RNA was extracted from PBMCs using TRIzol. Library preparation employed multiplex PCR. Sequencing was performed on an Illumina HiSeq 4000. To build TCR beta libraries, CDR3 regions were amplified by Arm-PCR using iRepertoire HTBI primers. TCRdb reran the public reads through fastp at Q25 and MiXCR, keeping productive beta chains. Identical CDR3 proteins give one entry, which carries the most common genes and DNA. This sample has about 540,000 distinct CDR3 sequences in its table, and around an eighth of those were observed once. The ten most abundant clones make up roughly a tenth of the sample.

These records were also assigned to another study, of T cells in Graves' hyperthyroidism and ophthalmopathy.

The material was peripheral blood mononuclear cells (PBMCs), obtained at new diagnosis, from a patient treated with antithyroid drugs. These receptors all stem from a man aged 25 to 45 with Graves disease. Donor details come from another sample of the same person, matched by shared clones.

This clonotype has a count of ten or more. The CDR3 DNA reads TGTGCCATCAGTGAGAGGGAGGGCCCCGGGGAGCTGTTTTTT. Amino acids: CAISEREGPGELFF. This chain links TRBV10-3 with TRBJ2-2; 7 bases line up with TRBD2. CDR3 length equals 14 residues. The junction had 3 bases not matched to a gene; V was cut back by 2 bases and J by 6 bases. Germline V lookup: CDR1 ENHRY, CDR2 SYGVKD.

The sample holds many counts of this clonotype. V is TRBV12-3 or TRBV12-4 and J is TRBJ2-3; D could derive from TRBD1 or TRBD2 (5 bases each). Trimming removed 3 bases at V and 3 bases at J, with 13 bases between. The CDR3 sequence is 15 residues long. The CDR3 sequence: CASSFGRWGTDTQYF. The CDR3 coding sequence is TGTGCCAGCAGTTTTGGGCGGTGGGGGACAGATACGCAGTATTTT.

The sample holds many counts of this clonotype. The junction does not match germline at one end; this may be a read error. The chain links TRBV3-1 to TRBJ2-4; unclear D gene. Looked up from germline, CDR1 is LGHDT and CDR2 is YNNKEL (reference sequence). The CDR3 extends over 15 amino acids. CDR3 region: CASSPNSVARNIQYF. The CDR3, as DNA: TGTGCCAGCAGCCCAAATAGTGTAGCCAGAAACATTCAGTACTTC. Drawing the rest from reference TRBV3-1 and TRBJ2-4, the complete variable domain is DTAVSQTPKYLVTQMGNDKSIKCEQNLGHDTMYWYKQDSKKFLKIMFSYNNKELIINETVPNRFSPKSPDKAHLNLHINSLELGDSAVYFCASSPNSVARNIQYFGAGTRLSVL.

This clonotype occurred a few times. The V and J genes are TRBV4-1 and TRBJ2-1; possible D gene TRBD2, 6 bases. The germline V and J ends were trimmed by 1 base and 0 bases, with 7 bases remaining between them. The CDR3 contains 15 residues. Per the germline V gene, CDR1 is MGHRA and CDR2 is YSYEKL. The CDR3 sequence is CASSQVDYSYNEQFF. The CDR3 DNA follows: TGCGCCAGCAGCCAAGTGGACTACTCCTACAATGAGCAGTTCTTC.

This clonotype has ten or more counts. This chain joins TRBV2 and TRBJ2-7; 7 bases map to TRBD1. With 3 bases clipped from V and 5 bases from J, the junction kept 7 bases outside the gene matches. Germline CDR1 and CDR2: SNHLY and FYNNEI. CDR3 length equals 14 residues. The DNA of the CDR3 is TGTGCCAGCAGTGAGGGACAGTTGAGGGACGAGCAGTACTTC. Translation: CASSEGQLRDEQYF. Full variable domain (outside the CDR3, taken from reference TRBV2 and TRBJ2-7): EPEVTQTPSHQVTQMGQEVILRCVPISNHLYFYWYRQILGQKVEFLVSFYNNEISEKSEIFDDQFSVERPDGSNFTLKIRSTKLEDSAMYFCASSEGQLRDEQYFGPGTRLTVT.

This clonotype was picked up a small number of times. This sequence is one base from a far larger clone and is likely a read error. This chain joins TRBV30 and TRBJ2-7; D possibly corresponds to TRBD1 (6 bases). There are 12 residues in the CDR3. Deletions cut 8 bases from V and 7 bases from J, with 18 bases between. Germline V gene lookup returns CDR1 GTSNPN and CDR2 SVGIG (reference sequence). This CDR3 is CAMSGTPNEQYF. CDR3 bases: TGTGCCATGTCCGGGACACCCAATGAGCAGTACTTC.

This clonotype has at least ten counts. The V gene is TRBV11-3, the J gene TRBJ1-2, with a tentative D call TRBD1 (5 bases). Trimming took 3 bases from V and 6 from J, leaving 23 bases between them. Germline values: CDR1 SGHNT, CDR2 YENEEA. This CDR3 has 17 amino acids. CDR3 nucleotide sequence: TGTGCCAGCAGCTTCCAGGGACTTGAGGGAGTGGAACATGGCTACACCTTC. Its protein product is CASSFQGLEGVEHGYTF. The variable domain in full, completed from reference TRBV11-3 and TRBJ1-2, reads EAGVVQSPRYKIIEKKQPVAFWCNPISGHNTLYWYLQNLGQGPELLIRYENEEAVDDSQLPKDRFSAERLKGVDSTLKIQPAELGDSAVYLCASSFQGLEGVEHGYTFGSGTRLTVV.

This clonotype has a count of ten or more. This chain links TRBV18 with TRBJ2-3; D call uncertain. Germline V gives CDR1 KGHSH, CDR2 LQKENI. V was shortened by 3 bases and J by 0 bases, with 10 bases between the two germline ends. CDR3 size: 15 residues. The CDR3 DNA is TGTGCCAGCTCACCCGTTAAGGGAAGCACAGATACGCAGTATTTT. Translated, it gives CASSPVKGSTDTQYF.

This clonotype was seen repeatedly, ten times or more. This sequence joins TRBV11-2 and TRBJ1-4, with D maybe TRBD1 (5 bases). CDR3 length equals 14 residues. The V gene lost 3 bases and the J gene lost 4 bases, with 9 bases spanning the gap. The germline V gene encodes CDR1 SGHAT and CDR2 FQNNGV. The CDR3 here is CASSLGQLNEKLFF. The CDR3 coding sequence is TGTGCCAGCAGCTTGGGGCAGCTTAATGAAAAACTGTTTTTT.

This clonotype was observed many times. The chain carries TRBV11-2 and TRBJ1-5; D is undetermined. Germline-derived CDR1 and CDR2 are SGHAT and FQNNGV. The V gene lost 5 bases and the J gene lost 3 bases, with 8 bases spanning the gap. CDR3 length: 13 amino acids. The CDR3 nucleotides are TGTGCCAGCAGCCAGGCCTTCAATCAGCCCCAGCATTTT. Translation gives CASSQAFNQPQHF. Based on the CDR3 plus reference TRBV11-2 and TRBJ1-5, the full variable domain is EAGVAQSPRYKIIEKRQSVAFWCNPISGHATLYWYQQILGQGPKLLIQFQNNGVVDDSQLPKDRFSAERLKGVDSTLKIQPAKLEDSAVYLCASSQAFNQPQHFGDGTRLSIL.

The chain carries TRBV19 and TRBJ1-4, with 11 bases aligning to TRBD1. The V segment lost 5 bases and the J segment 8 bases; nucleotides outside the gene matches: 7. Germline CDR1 and CDR2: LNHDA and SQIVND (reference sequence). This CDR3 has 15 amino acids. The CDR3 is CASSSRTGGQEKLFF. In nucleotides, the CDR3 is TGTGCCAGTAGTTCGCGGACAGGGGGCCAAGAAAAACTGTTTTTT. Full variable domain (rest looked up from reference TRBV19 and TRBJ1-4): DGGITQSPKYLFRKEGQNVTLSCEQNLNHDAMYWYRQDPGQGLRLIYYSQIVNDFQKGDIAEGYSVSREKKESFPLTVTSAQKNPTAFYLCASSSRTGGQEKLFFGSGTQLSVL.

CDR3 in DNA: TGTGCCAGCAGCTTGGATGTAGGGCTAACCAAAAACATTCAGTACTTC. Amino acid sequence: CASSLDVGLTKNIQYF. J is TRBJ2-4 and V is TRBV5-6; D ambiguous. The CDR3 has 16 residues. Looked up from germline, CDR1 is SGHDT and CDR2 is YYEEEE. Deletions cut 0 bases from V and 2 bases from J, with 12 bases between. Combining the CDR3 with reference TRBV5-6 and TRBJ2-4 gives the whole variable domain DAGVTQSPTHLIKTRGQQVTLRCSPKSGHDTVSWYQQALGQGPQFIFQYYEEEERQRGNFPDRFSGHQFPNYSSELNVNALLLGDSALYLCASSLDVGLTKNIQYFGAGTRLSVL.

This clonotype was seen ten or more times. This chain connects TRBV5-1 to TRBJ2-7; D is undetermined. The germline gives CDR1 SGHRS, CDR2 YFSETQ. The germline V and J ends were trimmed by 7 bases and 0 bases, with 11 bases remaining between them. The CDR3 totals 13 residues. The CDR3 spells CASSVSTSYEQYF. CDR3 sequence (DNA): TGCGCCAGCTCCGTATCAACCTCCTACGAGCAGTACTTC. The variable domain in full, completed from reference TRBV5-1 and TRBJ2-7, reads KAGVTQTPRYLIKTRGQQVTLSCSPISGHRSVSWYQQTPGQGLQFLFEYFSETQRNKGNFPGRFSGRQFSNSRSEMNVSTLELGDSALYLCASSVSTSYEQYFGPGTRLTVT.

The chain joins TRBV20-1 to TRBJ2-7; D remains unclear. The germline CDR1 and CDR2 sequences are DFQATT and SNEGSKA (reference sequence). The CDR3 contains 11 residues. Between the trimmed V and J ends, which lost 0 bases and 10 bases, there was a span of 10 bases. The CDR3 protein is CSAREDDRQYF. CDR3 bases: TGCAGTGCTAGAGAGGACGACCGCCAGTACTTC.

This clonotype was counted a few times. It may be a read error: a sequence one base away is much more abundant. This CDR3 fails to terminate in the conserved phenylalanine or tryptophan, so it likely reflects a read error. The V gene is TRBV20-1, the J gene TRBJ2-3; 10 bases match TRBD2. Trimming took 3 bases from V and 8 from J; bases not matched to a gene: 11. CDR1 DFQATT and CDR2 SNEGSKA come from the germline V gene (reference sequence). The CDR3 length is 15 residues. The CDR3 DNA is TGCAGTGCTAGCCCGACTAGCGGGTCCCCTTCTACGCAGTATTCT. It is translated as CSASPTSGSPSTQYS.